Given below is one T cell receptor (beta chain) in context. The data stem from a study of blood T cell repertoires in COVID-19. Data came from immunoSEQ multiplex PCR; TCRdb stores just in-frame clones and leaves some out. The profile shows more than 150,000 clones, approximately 83% of them singletons. The clonotype originates from a man in his fifties or sixties with acute or convalescent COVID-19. Material for sequencing was peripheral blood.

The CDR3 sequence: CASSQWTGGGTEAFF. The CDR3 DNA sequence: TGTGCCAGCAGTCAATGGACAGGGGGCGGCACTGAAGCTTTCTTT. The chain employs TRBV28 and TRBJ1-1, with 11 bases lining up with TRBD1. CDR3 length: 15 amino acids. Per germline, CDR1 MDHEN and CDR2 SYDVKM. Trimming took 5 bases from V and 4 from J; bases not matched to a gene: 6.